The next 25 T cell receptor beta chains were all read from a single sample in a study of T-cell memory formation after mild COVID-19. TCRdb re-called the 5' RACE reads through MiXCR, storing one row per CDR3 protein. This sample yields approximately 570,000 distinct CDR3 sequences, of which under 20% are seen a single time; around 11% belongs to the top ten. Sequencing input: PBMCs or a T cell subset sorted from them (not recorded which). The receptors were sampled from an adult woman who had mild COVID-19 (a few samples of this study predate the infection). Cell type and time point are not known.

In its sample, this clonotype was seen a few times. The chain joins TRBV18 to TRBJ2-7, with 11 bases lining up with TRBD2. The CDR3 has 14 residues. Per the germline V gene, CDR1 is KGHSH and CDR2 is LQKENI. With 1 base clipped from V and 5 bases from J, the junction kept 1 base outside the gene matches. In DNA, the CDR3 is TGTGCCAGCTCACCACTACTAGCGGGAGACGAGCAGTACTTC. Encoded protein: CASSPLLAGDEQYF.

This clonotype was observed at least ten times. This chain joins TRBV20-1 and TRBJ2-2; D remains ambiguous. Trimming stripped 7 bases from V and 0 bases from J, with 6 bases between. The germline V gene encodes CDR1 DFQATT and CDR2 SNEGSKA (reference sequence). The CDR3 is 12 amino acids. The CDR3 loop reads CSVLTNTGELFF. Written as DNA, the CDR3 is TGCAGTGTGCTAACGAACACCGGGGAGCTGTTTTTT.

CDR3 nucleotides: TGCAGTGCTTCTACAGGGGGCTTAACCAAAAACATTCAGTACTTC. It encodes CSASTGGLTKNIQYF. The rearrangement links TRBV20-1 to TRBJ2-4, with 9 bases fitting TRBD1. The germline V gene encodes CDR1 DFQATT and CDR2 SNEGSKA (reference sequence). CDR3 length equals 15 residues. The junction had 7 bases not matched to a gene; V was cut back by 5 bases and J by 2 bases.

The CDR3 protein is CASRGGTGEKLFF. The CDR3 DNA reads TGTGCCAGCAGGGGAGGGACAGGGGAAAAACTGTTTTTT. The chain uses TRBV6-9 and TRBJ1-4; TRBD1 matches at 9 bases. Trimming cost V 6 bases and J 8 bases; bases outside gene matches: 4. Germline assignment: CDR1 MNHGY and CDR2 SVAAGI. CDR3 length equals 13 residues.

CDR3 sequence: CASSVASGGKYEQFF. The CDR3 region has the DNA TGTGCCAGCAGCGTAGCTTCGGGGGGCAAATATGAGCAGTTCTTC. J is TRBJ2-1 and V is TRBV9, with D perhaps TRBD2 (7 bases). CDR3 length: 15 amino acids. Trimming took off 0 bases at V and 8 bases at J, with 15 bases between the two ends. Germline CDR1 SGDLS, CDR2 YYNGEE.

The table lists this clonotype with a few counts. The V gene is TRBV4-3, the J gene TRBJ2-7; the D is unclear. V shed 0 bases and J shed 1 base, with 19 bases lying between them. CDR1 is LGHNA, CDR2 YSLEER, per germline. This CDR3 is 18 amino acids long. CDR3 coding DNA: TGCGCCAGCAGCCAAGAATTTGGACCGCGCTATACTTCCTACGAGCAGTACTTC. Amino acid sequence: CASSQEFGPRYTSYEQYF.

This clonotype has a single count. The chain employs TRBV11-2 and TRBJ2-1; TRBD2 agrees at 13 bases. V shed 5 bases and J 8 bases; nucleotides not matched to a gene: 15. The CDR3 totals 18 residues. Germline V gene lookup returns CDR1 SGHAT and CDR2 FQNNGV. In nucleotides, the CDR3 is TGTGCCAGCAGCCCGGAGACTAGCGGGGGGCCTGGGTGGGATGAGCAGTTCTTC. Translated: CASSPETSGGPGWDEQFF.

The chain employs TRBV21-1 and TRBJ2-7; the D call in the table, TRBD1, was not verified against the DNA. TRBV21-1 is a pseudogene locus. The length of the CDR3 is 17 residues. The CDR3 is CASSKGGFAGPYAEQYF. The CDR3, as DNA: TGTGCCAGCAGCAAAGGAGGTTTTGCGGGTCCCTATGCCGAGCAGTACTTC.

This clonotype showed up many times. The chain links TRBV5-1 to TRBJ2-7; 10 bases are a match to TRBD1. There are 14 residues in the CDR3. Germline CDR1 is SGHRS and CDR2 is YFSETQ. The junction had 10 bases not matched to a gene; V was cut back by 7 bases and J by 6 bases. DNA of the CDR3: TGCGCCAGCCGCGAGAGACAGGGGGCTTTCGAGCAGTACTTC. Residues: CASRERQGAFEQYF.

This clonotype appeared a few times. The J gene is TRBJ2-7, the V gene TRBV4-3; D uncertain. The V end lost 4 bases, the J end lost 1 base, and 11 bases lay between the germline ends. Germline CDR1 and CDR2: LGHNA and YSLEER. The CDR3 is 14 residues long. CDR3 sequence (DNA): TGCGCCAGCAGCCCGACCGAAATATCCTACGAGCAGTACTTC. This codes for CASSPTEISYEQYF.

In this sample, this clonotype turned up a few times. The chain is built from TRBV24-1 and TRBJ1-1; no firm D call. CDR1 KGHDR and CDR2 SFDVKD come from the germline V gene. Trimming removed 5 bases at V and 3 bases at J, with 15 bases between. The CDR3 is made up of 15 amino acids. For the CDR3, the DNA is TGTGCCACCAGTGGAACCGGGCTGAGGGACACTGAAGCTTTCTTT. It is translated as CATSGTGLRDTEAFF.

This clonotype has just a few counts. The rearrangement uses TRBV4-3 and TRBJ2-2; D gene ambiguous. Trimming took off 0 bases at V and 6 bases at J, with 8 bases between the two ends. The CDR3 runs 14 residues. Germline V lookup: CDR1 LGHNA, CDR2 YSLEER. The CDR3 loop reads CASSQDTSPGELFF. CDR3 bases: TGCGCCAGCAGCCAAGATACCAGCCCCGGGGAGCTGTTTTTT.

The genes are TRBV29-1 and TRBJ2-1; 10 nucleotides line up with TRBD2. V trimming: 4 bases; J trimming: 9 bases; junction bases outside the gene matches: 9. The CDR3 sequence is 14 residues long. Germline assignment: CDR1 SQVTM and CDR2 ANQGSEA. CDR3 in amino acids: CSVVGLAGVSEQFF. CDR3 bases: TGCAGCGTTGTGGGCCTAGCGGGAGTCAGTGAGCAGTTCTTC.

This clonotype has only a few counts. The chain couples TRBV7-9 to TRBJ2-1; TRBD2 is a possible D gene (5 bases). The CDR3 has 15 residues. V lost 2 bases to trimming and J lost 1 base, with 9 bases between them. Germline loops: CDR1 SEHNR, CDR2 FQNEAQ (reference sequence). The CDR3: CASSLMAGSYNEQFF. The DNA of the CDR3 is TGTGCCAGCAGCTTAATGGCGGGTTCCTACAATGAGCAGTTCTTC.

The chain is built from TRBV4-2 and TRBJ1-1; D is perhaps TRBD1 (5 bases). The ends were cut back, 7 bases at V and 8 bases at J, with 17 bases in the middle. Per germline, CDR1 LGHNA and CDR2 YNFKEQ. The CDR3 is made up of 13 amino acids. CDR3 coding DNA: TGTGCCAGCAACAACGGTTTGGGGGAAGAAGCTTTCTTT. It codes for CASNNGLGEEAFF.

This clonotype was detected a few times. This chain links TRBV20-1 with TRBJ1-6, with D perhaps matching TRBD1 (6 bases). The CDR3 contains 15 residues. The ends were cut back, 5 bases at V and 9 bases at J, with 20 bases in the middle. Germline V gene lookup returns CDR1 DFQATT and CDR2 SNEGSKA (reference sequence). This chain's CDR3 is CSARPPTTGSSPLHF. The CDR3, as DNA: TGCAGTGCTCGCCCCCCCACTACAGGGTCTTCACCCCTCCACTTT.

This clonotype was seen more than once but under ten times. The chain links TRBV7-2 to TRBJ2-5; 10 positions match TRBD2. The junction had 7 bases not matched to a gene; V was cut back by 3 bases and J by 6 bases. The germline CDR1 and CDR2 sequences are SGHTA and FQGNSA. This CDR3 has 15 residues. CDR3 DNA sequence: TGTGCCAGCAGCTTCGCTAGCGGGGGTCCTAAGACCCAGTACTTC. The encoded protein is CASSFASGGPKTQYF.

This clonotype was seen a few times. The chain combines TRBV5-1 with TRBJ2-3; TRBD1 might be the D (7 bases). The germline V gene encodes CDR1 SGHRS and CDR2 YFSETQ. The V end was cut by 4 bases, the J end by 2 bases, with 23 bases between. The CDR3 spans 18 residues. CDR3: CASSVQEGTDLYTDTQYF. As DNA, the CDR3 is TGCGCCAGCAGCGTACAGGAGGGGACAGACCTATACACAGATACGCAGTATTTT.

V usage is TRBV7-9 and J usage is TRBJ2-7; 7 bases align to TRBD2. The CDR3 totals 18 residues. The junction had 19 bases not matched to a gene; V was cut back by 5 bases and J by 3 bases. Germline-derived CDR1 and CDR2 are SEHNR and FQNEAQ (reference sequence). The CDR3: CASSTPSWGGMSRYEQYF. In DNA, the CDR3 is TGTGCCAGCAGCACTCCGTCATGGGGAGGGATGAGTCGCTACGAGCAGTACTTC.

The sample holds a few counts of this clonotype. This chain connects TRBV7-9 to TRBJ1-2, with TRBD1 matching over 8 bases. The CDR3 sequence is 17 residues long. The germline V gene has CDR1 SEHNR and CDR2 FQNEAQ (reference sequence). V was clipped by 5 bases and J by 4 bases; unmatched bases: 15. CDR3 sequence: CASSDGTGVSTIYGYTF. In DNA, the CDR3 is TGTGCCAGCAGCGATGGGACAGGAGTGTCTACTATCTATGGCTACACCTTC.

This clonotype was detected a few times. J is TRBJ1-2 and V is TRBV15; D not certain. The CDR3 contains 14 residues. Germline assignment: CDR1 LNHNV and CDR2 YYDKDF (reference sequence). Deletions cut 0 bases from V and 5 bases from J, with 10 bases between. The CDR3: CATSRDRSGYGYTF. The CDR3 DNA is TGTGCCACCAGCAGAGACAGGAGTGGGTATGGCTACACCTTC.

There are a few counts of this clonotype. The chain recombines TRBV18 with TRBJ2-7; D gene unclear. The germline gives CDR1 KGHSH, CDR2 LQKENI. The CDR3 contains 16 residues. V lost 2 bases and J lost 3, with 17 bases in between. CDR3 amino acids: CASSPGGPGRYYEQYF. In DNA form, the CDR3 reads TGTGCCAGCTCACCAGGCGGCCCCGGCCGCTACTACGAGCAGTACTTC.

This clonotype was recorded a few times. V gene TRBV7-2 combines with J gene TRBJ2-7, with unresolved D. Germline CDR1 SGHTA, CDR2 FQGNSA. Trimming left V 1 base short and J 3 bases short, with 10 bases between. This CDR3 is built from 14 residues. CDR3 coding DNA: TGTGCCAGCAGCTTAGAGAGGTTTTACTACGAGCAGTACTTC. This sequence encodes CASSLERFYYEQYF.

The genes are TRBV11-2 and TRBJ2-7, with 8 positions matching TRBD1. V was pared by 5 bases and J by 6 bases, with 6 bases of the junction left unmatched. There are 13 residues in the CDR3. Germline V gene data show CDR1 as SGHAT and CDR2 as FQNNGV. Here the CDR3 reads CASSTTGVGEQYV. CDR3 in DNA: TGTGCCAGCAGCACGACAGGGGTAGGCGAGCAGTACGTC.

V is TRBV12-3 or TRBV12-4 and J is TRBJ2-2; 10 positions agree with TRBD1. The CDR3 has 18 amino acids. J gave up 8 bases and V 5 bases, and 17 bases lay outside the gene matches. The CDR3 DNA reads TGTGCCAGCAGTCGCAGACAGGGGGCCTCTGAGGGCGCAGGGGAGCTGTTTTTT. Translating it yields CASSRRQGASEGAGELFF.